Below are 32 T cell receptor beta chains sequenced from a single sample in a study of patients and donors after allogeneic stem cell transplantation. One entry per CDR3 protein, called by TCRdb with MiXCR from the RT-PCR reads. The sample includes about 200,000 distinct CDR3 sequences, around 40% of them seen just once. Specimen: blood, either unsorted or a sorted T cell fraction (not recorded which). The receptors derive from a human donor who was either an allogeneic HSCT recipient or a stem cell or donor lymphocyte infusion donor (not recorded which). It is not recorded whose cells these are; they may come from a transplant donor.

The CDR3 DNA reads as TGTGCCTGGAGCTGGGGACTCTATGGCTACACCTTC. Protein product: CAWSWGLYGYTF. The rearrangement links TRBV30 to TRBJ1-2, with a possible D match to TRBD1 (5 bases). The CDR3 has 12 amino acids. Germline CDR1 and CDR2: GTSNPN and SVGIG (reference sequence). V was trimmed by 3 bases and J by 4 bases, leaving 9 bases between them.

This rearrangement joins TRBV20-1 to TRBJ2-1; possibly TRBD2 for D (5 bases). The CDR3 runs 15 residues. CDR1 is DFQATT and CDR2 is SNEGSKA in the germline V gene (reference sequence). The ends were cut back, 0 bases at V and 2 bases at J, with 11 bases in the middle. The CDR3 here is CSARDRRAPYNEQFF. Written as DNA, the CDR3 is TGCAGTGCTAGAGATCGGCGGGCCCCCTACAATGAGCAGTTCTTC.

In this sample, this clonotype turned up a few times. V usage is TRBV27 and J usage is TRBJ1-1; weak D call: TRBD1 (6 bases). The germline CDR1 and CDR2 sequences are MNHEY and SMNVEV (reference sequence). CDR3 length: 18 amino acids. Trimming shortened V by 5 bases and J by 1 base, and 23 bases separated the two germline ends. The CDR3 bases are TGTGCCAGCAGTACAAGAGCCGGGACATCTCGGACGAACACTGAAGCTTTCTTT. Its translation: CASSTRAGTSRTNTEAFF.

This clonotype was seen more than once but under ten times. The chain is built from TRBV7-9 and TRBJ1-2, with 9 bases that match TRBD1. In germline, CDR1 is SEHNR, CDR2 FQNEAQ (reference sequence). This CDR3 contains 15 residues. With V trimmed by 1 base and J by 2 bases, 2 bases remained unmatched. The CDR3 loop reads CASSLGTGANYGYTF. The CDR3, as DNA: TGTGCCAGCAGCTTAGGGACAGGGGCCAACTATGGCTACACCTTC.

The rearrangement links TRBV3-1 to TRBJ2-7, with a possible D match to TRBD1 (6 bases). Germline V gives CDR1 LGHDT, CDR2 YNNKEL (reference sequence). V was clipped by 1 base and J by 3 bases, with 10 bases between them. The CDR3 extends over 14 amino acids. This CDR3 reads CASSQGGQYYEQYF. DNA for the CDR3: TGTGCCAGCAGCCAAGGCGGACAGTACTACGAGCAGTACTTC.

Turning to this clonotype: The junction departs from the called germline gene at one end, perhaps through a read error. The chain is built from TRBV7-8 and TRBJ1-1; the D gene is possibly TRBD1 (6 bases). CDR1 is SGHVS and CDR2 is FQNEAQ in the germline V gene. The CDR3 loop spans 14 amino acids. CDR3 residues: CANSLTGRGTEAFF. CDR3 in DNA: TGTGCCAACAGCTTAACAGGGAGGGGGACTGAAGCTTTCTTT.

The rearrangement uses TRBV4-1 and TRBJ2-2, with D uncertain. V was shortened by 0 bases and J by 7 bases, with 6 bases between the two germline ends. Germline V gives CDR1 MGHRA, CDR2 YSYEKL. The CDR3 has 13 amino acids. The CDR3 nucleotides read TGCGCCAGCAGCCAAGAAGGGATCGGGGAGCTGTTTTTT. It translates to CASSQEGIGELFF.

V is TRBV20-1 and J is TRBJ2-1; the D gene is possibly TRBD1 (5 bases). The ends were cut back, 4 bases at V and 9 bases at J, with 16 bases in the middle. In germline, CDR1 is DFQATT, CDR2 SNEGSKA (reference sequence). The CDR3 totals 13 residues. CDR3 region: CSAKGLLVFEQFF. The CDR3, as DNA: TGCAGTGCTAAGGGGCTCTTGGTGTTTGAGCAGTTCTTC.

There are a few counts of this clonotype. The chain carries TRBV3-1 and TRBJ2-1; TRBD1 matches at 7 bases. With 1 base clipped from V and 10 bases from J, the junction kept 7 bases outside the gene matches. The CDR3 spans 14 residues. Per germline, CDR1 LGHDT and CDR2 YNNKEL (reference sequence). The CDR3 nucleotides read TGTGCCAGCAGCCAAGCAGCACAGGGGAAAGAGCAGTTCTTC. This gives the protein CASSQAAQGKEQFF.

This chain connects TRBV7-9 to TRBJ1-2; TRBD1 matches at 9 bases. The CDR3 spans 14 residues. Per the germline V gene, CDR1 is SEHNR and CDR2 is FQNEAQ (reference sequence). Trimming removed 5 bases from V and 3 bases from J; junction bases left unmatched: 4. CDR3 nucleotide sequence: TGTGCCAGCAGCACTTGGACAGGGGACTATGGCTACACCTTC. This sequence encodes CASSTWTGDYGYTF.

V usage is TRBV15 and J usage is TRBJ1-4, with a tentative D call TRBD1 (5 bases). V was shortened by 0 bases and J by 8 bases, with 13 bases between the two germline ends. The CDR3 extends over 15 amino acids. Germline V gene data show CDR1 as LNHNV and CDR2 as YYDKDF (reference sequence). The CDR3 coding sequence is TGTGCCACCAGCAGAGATGGGAGGGGAGAAGAAAAACTGTTTTTT. Protein product: CATSRDGRGEEKLFF.

The V and J genes are TRBV4-1 and TRBJ1-2; no firm D call. V shed 1 base and J shed 0 bases, with 12 bases lying between them. The CDR3 consists of 16 residues. Germline V gene data show CDR1 as MGHRA and CDR2 as YSYEKL. Here the CDR3 DNA reads TGCGCCAGCAGCCAAGCAGTGCCAGCCCCTAACTATGGCTACACCTTC. Translated, it gives CASSQAVPAPNYGYTF.

The gene calls are TRBV11-3 and TRBJ2-7; D is tentatively TRBD1 or TRBD2 (5 bases each). Germline V gene sequence: CDR1 SGHNT, CDR2 YENEEA. Trimming left V 3 bases short and J 3 bases short, with 9 bases between. The CDR3 totals 13 residues. DNA of the CDR3: TGTGCCAGCAGCTTGGGGGACGGCTACGAGCAGTACTTC. Amino acids: CASSLGDGYEQYF.

The rearrangement joins TRBV5-1 to TRBJ1-1, with TRBD1 matching over 9 bases. The V gene's germline CDR1 is SGHRS and CDR2 YFSETQ. The V segment lost 2 bases and the J segment 0 bases; nucleotides outside the gene matches: 5. The CDR3 totals 16 residues. The CDR3 DNA reads TGCGCCAGCAGCTTAGGACAGGGGTTCATGAACACTGAAGCTTTCTTT. Amino acids: CASSLGQGFMNTEAFF. Together with reference TRBV5-1 and TRBJ1-1, the CDR3 gives the full variable domain: KAGVTQTPRYLIKTRGQQVTLSCSPISGHRSVSWYQQTPGQGLQFLFEYFSETQRNKGNFPGRFSGRQFSNSRSEMNVSTLELGDSALYLCASSLGQGFMNTEAFFGQGTRLTVV.

The CDR3 is CASSPGLVGETQYF. The CDR3 nucleotides are TGTGCCAGCAGCCCAGGACTAGTCGGAGAGACCCAGTACTTC. V gene TRBV7-2 combines with J gene TRBJ2-5; 7 bases map to TRBD2. The CDR3 loop spans 14 amino acids. Germline CDR1 is SGHTA and CDR2 is FQGNSA. V gave up 5 bases and J gave up 4 bases; unmatched junction bases: 7.

V is TRBV30 and J is TRBJ2-1; tentative D call: TRBD2 (6 bases). This CDR3 is 12 amino acids long. Per germline, CDR1 GTSNPN and CDR2 SVGIG (reference sequence). The ends were cut back, 1 base at V and 7 bases at J, with 8 bases in the middle. The chain's CDR3 is CAWSGGVNEQFF. The CDR3 DNA is TGTGCCTGGAGTGGGGGGGTGAATGAGCAGTTCTTC.

The table lists this clonotype with a few counts. CDR3 sequence (DNA): TGCGCCAGCAGCGTGACCAGGGGGACCCATTTGGGCACTGAAGCTTTCTTT. Translation gives CASSVTRGTHLGTEAFF. V and J are TRBV5-1 and TRBJ1-1; the match to TRBD1 covers 7 bases. The length of the CDR3 is 17 residues. Trimming removed 4 bases from V and 4 bases from J; junction bases left unmatched: 16. Germline CDR1 reads SGHRS; CDR2 reads YFSETQ.

This clonotype has more than one count but fewer than ten. The rearrangement uses TRBV28 and TRBJ1-2; TRBD1 might be the D (5 bases). The germline V and J ends were trimmed by 7 bases and 4 bases, with 19 bases remaining between them. This CDR3 has 15 amino acids. In germline, CDR1 is MDHEN, CDR2 SYDVKM. The CDR3 spells CASTPVQGIGYGYTF. The CDR3 DNA follows: TGTGCCAGCACCCCGGTTCAGGGTATCGGCTATGGCTACACCTTC.

The CDR3 sequence is CASSPDLTNQPQHF. CDR3 DNA: TGCGCCAGCAGCCCGGACCTTACCAATCAGCCCCAGCATTTT. This chain uses TRBV5-1 with TRBJ1-5; D gene unclear. The CDR3 extends over 14 amino acids. Trimming took 4 bases from V and 3 from J, leaving 11 bases between them. Per the germline V gene, CDR1 is SGHRS and CDR2 is YFSETQ. The complete variable domain, with remaining parts taken from reference TRBV5-1 and TRBJ1-5, reads KAGVTQTPRYLIKTRGQQVTLSCSPISGHRSVSWYQQTPGQGLQFLFEYFSETQRNKGNFPGRFSGRQFSNSRSEMNVSTLELGDSALYLCASSPDLTNQPQHFGDGTRLSIL.

The rearrangement uses TRBV15 and TRBJ2-7; perhaps TRBD1 as D (6 bases). V was cut by 1 base and J by 5 bases, with 18 bases left in between. CDR3 size: 16 residues. Germline CDR1 and CDR2: LNHNV and YYDKDF (reference sequence). In DNA, the CDR3 is TGTGCCACCAGCAGAGCTAACCTGGACAGCACGGACGAGCAGTACTTC. Translation gives CATSRANLDSTDEQYF. Variable domain in full (rest from reference TRBV15 and TRBJ2-7): DAMVIQNPRYQVTQFGKPVTLSCSQTLNHNVMYWYQQKSSQAPKLLFHYYDKDFNNEADTPDNFQSRRPNTSFCFLDIRSPGLGDTAMYLCATSRANLDSTDEQYFGPGTRLTVT.

This rearrangement joins TRBV12-3 or TRBV12-4 to TRBJ1-2; no clear D gene. The CDR3 is made up of 15 amino acids. Trimming shortened V by 0 bases and J by 3 bases, and 11 bases separated the two germline ends. The CDR3 DNA reads as TGTGCCAGCAGTTTAGCCCGGAGCGGCCACTATGGCTACACCTTC. Amino acids: CASSLARSGHYGYTF.

The chain combines TRBV20-1 with TRBJ2-1; TRBD1 might be the D (6 bases). Trimming left V 4 bases short and J 6 bases short, with 16 bases between. Germline CDR1 and CDR2: DFQATT and SNEGSKA (reference sequence). This CDR3 spans 14 amino acids. The CDR3 coding sequence is TGCAGTGCTACAAACAGGGCTGTGGGCAATGAGCAGTTCTTC. It codes for CSATNRAVGNEQFF.

The rearrangement links TRBV29-1 to TRBJ2-1; D remains ambiguous. Germline assignment: CDR1 SQVTM and CDR2 ANQGSEA. There are 11 residues in the CDR3. The V gene lost 7 bases and the J gene lost 4 bases, with 8 bases spanning the gap. CDR3 protein: CSEYSYNEQFF. The CDR3 coding sequence is TGCAGCGAGTACAGTTACAATGAGCAGTTCTTC.

There are a few counts of this clonotype. The chain uses TRBV29-1 and TRBJ2-1; 7 bases map to TRBD1. This CDR3 comprises 12 residues. J lost 6 bases, V lost 4 bases, and 3 bases had no gene match. Germline values: CDR1 SQVTM, CDR2 ANQGSEA. The chain's CDR3 is CSVGDRANEQFF. CDR3 nucleotide sequence: TGCAGCGTTGGCGACAGGGCCAATGAGCAGTTCTTC.

CDR3 sequence reads: CASSPRRPGTEAFF. The CDR3 DNA reads TGTGCCAGCAGCCCCAGGCGGCCGGGCACTGAAGCTTTCTTT. The V and J genes are TRBV9 and TRBJ1-1; D ambiguous. V shed 4 bases and J shed 4 bases, with 14 bases lying between them. Germline V CDR1 and CDR2: SGDLS, YYNGEE. This CDR3 region has 14 residues.

This chain links TRBV7-2 with TRBJ2-6; D is undetermined. Trimming cost V 1 base and J 0 bases, with 10 bases left between them. The CDR3 spans 17 residues. The germline CDR1 and CDR2 sequences are SGHTA and FQGNSA. The CDR3 bases are TGTGCCAGCAGCTTAGGACAATGGTTCTCTGGGGCCAACGTCCTGACTTTC. Its protein is CASSLGQWFSGANVLTF.

The DNA for the CDR3 is TGCAGTGCTAGAGAGGCCCTACAGGGAGGGAAGACTGAAGCTTTCTTT. Residues: CSAREALQGGKTEAFF. The gene calls are TRBV20-1 and TRBJ1-1, with D maybe TRBD1 (6 bases). Germline-derived CDR1 and CDR2 are DFQATT and SNEGSKA (reference sequence). The CDR3 is 16 amino acids. The V end was cut by 0 bases, the J end by 5 bases, with 19 bases between.

This clonotype was seen only a few times. V usage is TRBV24-1 and J usage is TRBJ1-5, with D unresolved. CDR3 length equals 14 residues. The V and J ends lost 6 bases and 0 bases respectively, with 8 bases between them. Per germline, CDR1 KGHDR and CDR2 SFDVKD. This chain's CDR3 is CATSPGDSNQPQHF. The CDR3 nucleotides are TGTGCCACCAGTCCGGGAGATAGCAATCAGCCCCAGCATTTT.

This chain connects TRBV5-1 to TRBJ1-2; 7 nucleotides line up with TRBD1. CDR1 SGHRS and CDR2 YFSETQ come from the germline V gene. The CDR3 has 18 residues. V lost 4 bases, J lost 0 bases, and 15 bases stayed unmatched. The chain's CDR3 is CASSPLTGSPLANYGYTF. CDR3 nucleotide sequence: TGCGCCAGCAGCCCCCTGACAGGGAGTCCCCTAGCTAACTATGGCTACACCTTC.

V usage is TRBV7-9 and J usage is TRBJ1-2; D not resolved. CDR3 length: 13 amino acids. V was shortened by 3 bases and J by 6 bases, with 11 bases between the two germline ends. Germline lookup yields CDR1 SEHNR and CDR2 FQNEAQ (reference sequence). Here the CDR3 DNA reads TGTGCCAGCAGCTTGGCCGGGGTCAATGGCTACACCTTC. Encoded protein: CASSLAGVNGYTF.

CDR3 nucleotide sequence: TGTGCCAGCAGCTTAGGGACGGACTATGGCTACACCTTC. Translated, it gives CASSLGTDYGYTF. This chain connects TRBV7-2 to TRBJ1-2; D uncertain. The CDR3 has 13 residues. Germline V gene data show CDR1 as SGHTA and CDR2 as FQGNSA. V was trimmed by 1 base and J by 3 bases, leaving 6 bases between them.

This clonotype was detected only a few times. The CDR3 region is CASSPDRGHEAFF. CDR3 in DNA: TGTGCCAGCTCACCGGACAGGGGTCATGAAGCTTTCTTT. The chain employs TRBV18 and TRBJ1-1; 9 bases are shared with TRBD1. V shed 3 bases, J shed 7 bases, and the junction held 3 bases outside the gene matches. CDR1 and CDR2 from the germline V gene are KGHSH and LQKENI. The CDR3 totals 13 residues.